The 20 T cell receptor beta chains given below trace back to one sample, sequenced in a study of cytomegalovirus exposure and HLA in healthy donors. PCR involved 60 Vbeta and 13 Jbeta primers. Measured with immunoSEQ multiplex PCR; TCRdb has only the in-frame clones, and not every one. The sample lists more than 85,000 clones; roughly 83% were seen once. The sample was PBMCs. The receptor set was obtained from a female donor in good health and CMV-seropositive.

V and J are TRBV11-3 and TRBJ2-7; TRBD2 might be the D (6 bases). Per the germline V gene, CDR1 is SGHNT and CDR2 is YENEEA. The length of the CDR3 is 14 residues. Trimming removed 5 bases from V and 0 bases from J, with 11 bases in between. In DNA form, the CDR3 reads TGTGCCAGCAGCCCAGGGCGGGGCTCCTACGAGCAGTACTTC. The encoded protein is CASSPGRGSYEQYF.

V usage is TRBV5-1 and J usage is TRBJ2-1; 10 bases map to TRBD2. V trimming: 4 bases; J trimming: 6 bases; junction bases outside the gene matches: 4. This CDR3 has 14 amino acids. The germline gives CDR1 SGHRS, CDR2 YFSETQ. CDR3 bases: TGCGCCAGCAGCGCGGCTAGCGGGAGCAATGAGCAGTTCTTC. It specifies CASSAASGSNEQFF.

This chain connects TRBV18 to TRBJ1-6, with a tentative D call TRBD1 (5 bases). Germline V gene data show CDR1 as KGHSH and CDR2 as LQKENI. V was shortened by 5 bases and J by 7 bases, with 15 bases between the two germline ends. The CDR3 is 15 residues long. The CDR3 here is CASSTTGKDNSPLHF. The CDR3, as DNA: TGTGCCAGCTCAACTACAGGAAAAGACAATTCACCCCTCCACTTT. Using reference TRBV18 and TRBJ1-6 for the parts outside the CDR3, the full variable domain is NAGVMQNPRHLVRRRGQEARLRCSPMKGHSHVYWYRQLPEEGLKFMVYLQKENIIDESGMPKERFSAEFPKEGPSILRIQQVVRGDSAAYFCASSTTGKDNSPLHFGNGTRLTVT.

The chain employs TRBV6-1 and TRBJ2-2; possible D gene TRBD1, 5 bases. Per the germline V gene, CDR1 is MNHNS and CDR2 is SASEGT. The CDR3 length is 15 residues. Trimming removed 1 base from V and 4 bases from J, with 10 bases in between. CDR3 sequence reads: CASSEGRVRTGELFF. CDR3 nucleotide sequence: TGTGCCAGCAGTGAAGGCAGGGTTCGCACCGGGGAGCTGTTTTTT.

This clone was detected only a few times. The J gene is TRBJ1-2, the V gene TRBV18; D not resolved. Germline lookup yields CDR1 KGHSH and CDR2 LQKENI. With 2 bases removed from V and 6 bases from J, the gap between germline ends came to 7 bases. CDR3 size: 12 residues. The CDR3 region has the DNA TGTGCCAGCTCACCAGGGGAGCATGGCTACACCTTC. Translating it yields CASSPGEHGYTF.

The chain has TRBV4-1 and TRBJ1-3, with D uncertain. CDR1 MGHRA and CDR2 YSYEKL come from the germline V gene. CDR3 size: 18 residues. V lost 1 base to trimming and J lost 0 bases, with 16 bases between them. The CDR3 coding sequence is TGCGCCAGCAGCCAAGGCGGGAACGGTGGCCGCTCTGGAAACACCATATATTTT. Translated: CASSQGGNGGRSGNTIYF.

V is TRBV7-2 and J is TRBJ1-5; possibly TRBD1 for D (5 bases). The germline V gene has CDR1 SGHTA and CDR2 FQGNSA. CDR3 length: 16 amino acids. V shed 1 base and J shed 0 bases, with 10 bases lying between them. CDR3: CASSLDGHYSNQPQHF. As DNA, the CDR3 is TGTGCCAGCAGCTTAGATGGACACTATAGCAATCAGCCCCAGCATTTT.

This chain connects TRBV25-1 to TRBJ2-7; 11 bases are shared with TRBD1. Trimming removed 1 base from V and 3 bases from J; junction bases left unmatched: 5. Germline CDR1 MGHDK, CDR2 SYGVNS. CDR3 length equals 16 residues. CDR3 nucleotide sequence: TGTGCCAGCAGTGAATGGGGGACAGGGGGACACTACGAGCAGTACTTC. It yields the protein CASSEWGTGGHYEQYF.

The rearrangement uses TRBV11-2 and TRBJ2-1, with D possibly TRBD2 on 5 matching bases. The CDR3 covers 15 residues. Between the trimmed V and J ends, which lost 5 bases and 5 bases, there was a span of 16 bases. Germline-derived CDR1 and CDR2 are SGHAT and FQNNGV. The CDR3 coding sequence is TGTGCCAGCAGCGGTCGACGGGCGGGTAACAATGAGCAGTTCTTC. It codes for CASSGRRAGNNEQFF.

The chain's CDR3 is CASTGLAGDTGELFF. For the CDR3, the DNA is TGTGCCAGCACCGGACTAGCGGGAGACACCGGGGAGCTGTTTTTT. This chain joins TRBV6-6 and TRBJ2-2, with TRBD2 identical over 13 bases. CDR1 is MNHNY, CDR2 SVGAGI, per germline (reference sequence). This CDR3 is 15 amino acids long. J lost 3 bases, V lost 7 bases, and 2 bases had no gene match.

The CDR3 DNA reads TGTGCCAGCAGCCAGCGACAGGGGCAATATGGCTACACCTTC. As protein: CASSQRQGQYGYTF. The chain combines TRBV7-2 with TRBJ1-2; 8 positions agree with TRBD1. Germline loops: CDR1 SGHTA, CDR2 FQGNSA. V shed 5 bases and J 5 bases; nucleotides not matched to a gene: 7. This CDR3 is 14 amino acids long.

The gene calls are TRBV11-3 and TRBJ1-3; D perhaps matches TRBD1 (6 bases). The CDR3 spans 14 residues. CDR1 SGHNT and CDR2 YENEEA come from the germline V gene. V gave up 5 bases and J gave up 4 bases, with 12 bases separating them. CDR3 in amino acids: CASSESTGGNTIYF. CDR3 DNA: TGTGCCAGCAGCGAAAGCACAGGGGGAAACACCATATATTTT. Supplemented by reference TRBV11-3 and TRBJ1-3, the full variable domain reads EAGVVQSPRYKIIEKKQPVAFWCNPISGHNTLYWYLQNLGQGPELLIRYENEEAVDDSQLPKDRFSAERLKGVDSTLKIQPAELGDSAVYLCASSESTGGNTIYFGEGSWLTVV.

The rearrangement joins TRBV27 to TRBJ1-5; a weak D match, TRBD1 (5 bases). This CDR3 has 17 residues. Germline V gives CDR1 MNHEY, CDR2 SMNVEV (reference sequence). The V end was cut by 6 bases, the J end by 1 base, with 19 bases between. CDR3 amino acids: CASRYAGGEGSNQPQHF. The CDR3 DNA reads as TGTGCCAGCAGATACGCCGGGGGGGAGGGCAGCAATCAGCCCCAGCATTTT.

The chain employs TRBV2 and TRBJ2-7; 7 nucleotides match TRBD2. The ends lost 4 bases at V and 3 bases at J; junction bases unmatched: 3. The CDR3 has 13 amino acids. Germline V gene sequence: CDR1 SNHLY, CDR2 FYNNEI. The DNA of the CDR3 is TGTGCCAGCAGTGGGCGGGGGAACTACGAGCAGTACTTC. Translating it yields CASSGRGNYEQYF.

The chain links TRBV10-2 to TRBJ2-7; 14 nucleotides line up with TRBD2. This CDR3 contains 17 residues. With V trimmed by 2 bases and J by 4 bases, 7 bases remained unmatched. The germline V gene encodes CDR1 WSHSY and CDR2 SAAADI. The CDR3 DNA reads TGCGCCAGCAGTGAGCCATGGACTAGCGGGAGGCTATACGAGCAGTACTTC. Its protein is CASSEPWTSGRLYEQYF.

The V gene is TRBV10-3, the J gene TRBJ1-1, with 8 nucleotides matching TRBD1. The germline CDR1 and CDR2 sequences are ENHRY and SYGVKD. This CDR3 has 13 residues. V shed 6 bases and J 7 bases; nucleotides not matched to a gene: 7. CDR3 in amino acids: CAIRTPGQDEAFF. The CDR3, as DNA: TGTGCCATCAGGACTCCGGGACAGGATGAAGCTTTCTTT.

This chain links TRBV19 with TRBJ2-7; D may be TRBD2 (6 bases). V lost 7 bases to trimming and J lost 5 bases, with 24 bases between them. Per the germline V gene, CDR1 is LNHDA and CDR2 is SQIVND (reference sequence). CDR3 length equals 16 residues. For the CDR3, the DNA is TGTGCCAGTAAACCGGGGGACGGCACCCATGCCGACGAGCAGTACTTC. Translated: CASKPGDGTHADEQYF.

In this sample, this clone turned up a few times. The CDR3 protein is CSATLNTEAFF. For the CDR3, the DNA is TGCAGCGCGACTTTGAACACTGAAGCTTTCTTT. The rearrangement links TRBV29-1 to TRBJ1-1; D not certain. The CDR3 is 11 residues long. Looked up from germline, CDR1 is SQVTM and CDR2 is ANQGSEA. V was shortened by 7 bases and J by 0 bases, with 6 bases between the two germline ends.

The rearrangement links TRBV9 to TRBJ1-2; no clear D. In germline, CDR1 is SGDLS, CDR2 YYNGEE. The CDR3 extends over 12 amino acids. V lost 0 bases to trimming and J lost 5 bases, with 5 bases between them. The DNA for the CDR3 is TGTGCCAGCAGCGTAGACCAGTATGGCTACACCTTC. This translates into CASSVDQYGYTF.

The V call is TRBV9, the J call TRBJ1-1; 8 nucleotides match TRBD1. The CDR3 runs to 16 residues. Per the germline V gene, CDR1 is SGDLS and CDR2 is YYNGEE. V was pared by 0 bases and J by 5 bases, with 9 bases of the junction left unmatched. The CDR3 DNA follows: TGTGCCAGCAGCGTAGCCGGGACAGGAGGTTGGACTGAAGCTTTCTTT. Translating it yields CASSVAGTGGWTEAFF. Supplemented by reference TRBV9 and TRBJ1-1, the full variable domain reads DSGVTQTPKHLITATGQRVTLRCSPRSGDLSVYWYQQSLDQGLQFLIQYYNGEERAKGNILERFSAQQFPDLHSELNLSSLELGDSALYFCASSVAGTGGWTEAFFGQGTRLTVV.